This T cell receptor beta chain was obtained from a study of CD8+CD57+ T cells in acquired aplastic anemia. Investigators profiled TCR beta VDJ and CDR3 from genomic DNA template. TCRdb re-called the reads through MiXCR, storing one row per CDR3 protein. The sample comprises more than 100,000 distinct CDR3 sequences, 41% of which are singletons, and roughly 8.1% rests with the top ten. The V gene's germline CDR1 is MNHNS and CDR2 SASEGT. With 5 bases removed from V and 8 bases from J, the gap between germline ends came to 24 bases. This CDR3 is built from 17 residues. The sequence was obtained from a human donor in good health, serving as a control. V is TRBV6-1 and J is TRBJ1-4; D perhaps matches TRBD1 (6 bases). Sequencing used sorted CD4+, CD8+, or CD8+CD57+ T cells (not recorded which) from PBMCs. The CDR3 DNA sequence: TGTGCCAGCAGTCGACGGACAGCGCGGGGTTCAGGGGAAAAACTGTTTTTT. Its translation is CASSRRTARGSGEKLFF.